These 26 T cell receptor beta chains came from one sample sequenced in a study of metastatic and nonmetastatic thyroid tumors. Patients had received no treatment of any kind before thyroid surgery. With MiXCR, TCRdb reprocessed the PCR reads. The sample yields around 22,000 clones, approximately 11% seen once. The specimen sequenced was blood. The receptors were sampled from a female donor with papillary thyroid cancer or a benign thyroid nodule (not recorded which). Some clones in this sample may be carry-over from other donors' samples.

By its share, this clone is medium-sized (0.01 to 0.1%). V gene TRBV6-1 combines with J gene TRBJ2-1; 9 nucleotides line up with TRBD2. The CDR3 has 18 amino acids. Germline-derived CDR1 and CDR2 are MNHNS and SASEGT. Trimming took 1 base from V and 7 from J; bases not matched to a gene: 14. CDR3 residues: CASSEELAGYPVGNEQFF. The CDR3 nucleotides read TGTGCCAGCAGTGAAGAGCTAGCGGGATACCCTGTCGGGAATGAGCAGTTCTTC.

The sample holds many counts of this clone. This chain uses TRBV3-1 with TRBJ1-1; no clear D gene. This CDR3 has 14 residues. Trimming left V 1 base short and J 1 base short, with 7 bases between. The germline CDR1 and CDR2 sequences are LGHDT and YNNKEL (reference sequence). The CDR3 DNA reads as TGTGCCAGCAGCCAAGCGCTCGCGAACACTGAAGCTTTCTTT. It specifies CASSQALANTEAFF.

Ten or more counts support this clone. V gene TRBV5-1 combines with J gene TRBJ2-1; 14 bases line up with TRBD2. The V segment lost 0 bases and the J segment 5 bases; nucleotides outside the gene matches: 4. CDR1 is SGHRS, CDR2 YFSETQ, per germline. The CDR3 extends over 17 amino acids. The CDR3 is CASSLGWTSGGHNEQFF. DNA of the CDR3: TGCGCCAGCAGCTTGGGCTGGACTAGCGGGGGGCACAATGAGCAGTTCTTC.

By frequency in the sample, this clone is medium-sized. This chain uses TRBV28 with TRBJ2-6; the match to TRBD2 covers 7 bases. Per germline, CDR1 MDHEN and CDR2 SYDVKM. The CDR3 sequence is 14 residues long. Unmatched junction bases numbered 3, after V lost 8 bases and J lost 2 bases. The CDR3 loop reads CASSGGAGANVLTF. The CDR3 DNA reads as TGTGCCAGCTCTGGGGGGGCTGGGGCCAACGTCCTGACTTTC.

This chain joins TRBV2 and TRBJ2-4; D not certain. The CDR3 is made up of 12 amino acids. Germline V CDR1 and CDR2: SNHLY, FYNNEI. Trimming pared 6 bases from V and 6 bases from J, leaving 9 bases between. CDR3 in amino acids: CASRGLINIQYF. CDR3 nucleotide sequence: TGTGCCAGCAGGGGTTTAATAAACATTCAGTACTTC.

By share, this clone ranks as medium-sized. The chain joins TRBV28 to TRBJ2-7; a weak D match, TRBD2 (7 bases). CDR3 length equals 15 residues. CDR1 and CDR2 from the germline V gene are MDHEN and SYDVKM. The germline V and J ends were trimmed by 5 bases and 0 bases, with 14 bases remaining between them. In DNA form, the CDR3 reads TGTGCCAGCAGTGGGGAGGGGGGAAGCTCCTACGAGCAGTACTTC. Amino acids: CASSGEGGSSYEQYF.

Ten or more counts support this clone. The rearrangement uses TRBV20-1 and TRBJ2-7; D is possibly TRBD2 (5 bases). Trimming pared 7 bases from V and 7 bases from J, leaving 17 bases between. The CDR3 consists of 12 residues. From germline, CDR1 is DFQATT and CDR2 SNEGSKA (reference sequence). CDR3 region: CSGAEGLEEQYF. For the CDR3, the DNA is TGCAGTGGGGCCGAGGGCCTAGAAGAGCAGTACTTC.

This clone has at least ten counts. The V gene is TRBV13, the J gene TRBJ2-7; 9 nucleotides line up with TRBD1. Trimming at V came to 7 bases and at J to 11 bases, leaving 12 bases not matched to a gene. The germline CDR1 and CDR2 sequences are PRHDT and FYEKMQ (reference sequence). The CDR3 is made up of 13 amino acids. The CDR3 spells CASTIGIDRGKYF. The CDR3 DNA sequence: TGTGCCAGCACCATAGGGATTGACAGGGGGAAGTACTTC.

As concerns this clone: This may be a read error, as it is one base from a much larger clone. In the same sample, other DNA sequences code for this CDR3. The gene calls are TRBV19 and TRBJ1-1; D ambiguous. The germline V gene encodes CDR1 LNHDA and CDR2 SQIVND (reference sequence). V gave up 5 bases and J gave up 8 bases, with 18 bases separating them. The CDR3 contains 14 residues. The CDR3 nucleotides are TGTGCCAGTAGTGTGTCCGGGCCCGGTCTGGAAGCTTTCTTT. Residues: CASSVSGPGLEAFF.

This clone was detected ten times or more. The chain links TRBV19 to TRBJ1-2, with TRBD1 identical over 8 bases. Trimming at V came to 5 bases and at J to 7 bases, leaving 6 bases not matched to a gene. The germline gives CDR1 LNHDA, CDR2 SQIVND (reference sequence). This CDR3 has 13 amino acids. The CDR3: CASSPQGAGGYTF. CDR3 bases: TGTGCCAGTAGTCCTCAGGGGGCAGGTGGCTACACCTTC.

This clone was recorded many times. This CDR3 is also generated by other DNA sequences in the sample. This chain's CDR3 is CASSSLAGVYNEQFF. CDR3 bases: TGTGCCAGCAGCTCTCTAGCGGGAGTATACAATGAGCAGTTCTTC. This chain joins TRBV7-3 and TRBJ2-1; 10 nucleotides match TRBD2. The CDR3 loop spans 15 amino acids. The V and J ends lost 4 bases and 4 bases, in that order; junction bases with no gene match: 4. In germline, CDR1 is SGHTA, CDR2 FQGTGA.

This clone showed up many times. The V gene is TRBV4-3, the J gene TRBJ2-5; 8 bases fit TRBD2. Per the germline V gene, CDR1 is LGHNA and CDR2 is YSLEER. J was trimmed by 4 bases and V by 4 bases; bases with no gene match: 11. This CDR3 region has 16 residues. The CDR3 loop reads CASSPMAGGASETQYF. The CDR3 DNA reads TGCGCCAGCAGCCCTATGGCGGGGGGCGCCTCAGAGACCCAGTACTTC.

This clone was picked up a small number of times. CDR3 nucleotide sequence: TGTGCCACCTTCCGGGACAGCTATAGCAATCAGCCCCAGCATTTT. It yields the protein CATFRDSYSNQPQHF. The chain combines TRBV6-1 with TRBJ1-5; 7 bases are shared with TRBD1. V lost 10 bases, J lost 0 bases, and 9 bases stayed unmatched. In germline, CDR1 is MNHNS, CDR2 SASEGT. The CDR3 is 15 amino acids.

The rearrangement links TRBV7-8 to TRBJ2-3; TRBD2 aligns across 8 bases. The germline V gene has CDR1 SGHVS and CDR2 FQNEAQ. The CDR3 contains 16 residues. The junction had 7 bases not matched to a gene; V was cut back by 5 bases and J by 0 bases. CDR3 region: CASSPSGRASTDTQYF. CDR3 sequence (DNA): TGTGCCAGCAGCCCGAGCGGGAGAGCTAGCACAGATACGCAGTATTTT.

This clone was seen ten or more times. The gene calls are TRBV20-1 and TRBJ2-7, with 8 positions matching TRBD2. CDR3 length equals 16 residues. With 0 bases clipped from V and 4 bases from J, the junction kept 11 bases outside the gene matches. CDR1 is DFQATT and CDR2 is SNEGSKA in the germline V gene (reference sequence). The CDR3 reads CSARDLSSGSSYEQYF. CDR3 sequence (DNA): TGCAGTGCTAGAGATCTATCGAGCGGGAGTTCTTACGAGCAGTACTTC.

As concerns this clone: A read error is possible here, since a much larger clone lies one base away. This same CDR3 is encoded by further DNA sequences in the sample. This chain uses TRBV12-3 or TRBV12-4 with TRBJ1-1; D unresolved. The CDR3 is made up of 15 amino acids. Trimming took off 5 bases at V and 7 bases at J, with 20 bases between the two ends. The CDR3 sequence: CASSHGRPEHCEAFF. For the CDR3, the DNA is TGTGCCAGCAGTCATGGACGACCGGAGCACTGTGAAGCTTTCTTT.

Many counts were recorded for this clone. This sequence joins TRBV6-2 or TRBV6-3 and TRBJ2-2; the D gene is possibly TRBD2 (6 bases). The CDR3 totals 16 residues. V was trimmed by 6 bases and J by 1 base, leaving 15 bases between them. Germline V gene sequence: CDR1 MNHEY, CDR2 SVGEGT. For the CDR3, the DNA is TGTGCCAGCAGACCCTCGTGGGGACTGAACACCGGGGAGCTGTTTTTT. It specifies CASRPSWGLNTGELFF.

At least ten counts were recorded for this clone. V gene TRBV7-8 combines with J gene TRBJ2-1; weak D call: TRBD2 (6 bases). This CDR3 has 13 residues. Germline V gene data show CDR1 as SGHVS and CDR2 as FQNEAQ. V lost 1 base, J lost 9 bases, and 10 bases lay in between. The chain's CDR3 is CASSLVLALEQFF. In DNA form, the CDR3 reads TGTGCCAGCAGCTTAGTCCTAGCGCTTGAGCAGTTCTTC.

For this clone: Given a much more abundant clone one base away, this may be a read error. Other DNA sequences in the same sample also yield this CDR3. This chain connects TRBV20-1 to TRBJ2-3, with 16 nucleotides matching TRBD2. There are 19 residues in the CDR3. J gave up 2 bases and V 5 bases, and 13 bases lay outside the gene matches. Germline V gives CDR1 DFQATT, CDR2 SNEGSKA (reference sequence). The CDR3 nucleotides are TGCAGTGCTCCCCGACTCCTGGGACTAGCGGGAGGGAACACAGATACGCAGTATTTT. It yields the protein CSAPRLLGLAGGNTDTQYF.

By share, this clone ranks as medium-sized. The chain links TRBV28 to TRBJ2-7, with TRBD1 as a possible D gene (6 bases). Germline assignment: CDR1 MDHEN and CDR2 SYDVKM. Trimming left V 5 bases short and J 5 bases short, with 13 bases between. This CDR3 has 13 amino acids. The CDR3 region has the DNA TGTGCCAGCAGTGCCTACAGGGACCACGAGCAGTACTTC. Its translation is CASSAYRDHEQYF.

This clone was counted many times. The chain recombines TRBV10-2 with TRBJ1-5; D gene unclear. Trimming left V 3 bases short and J 3 bases short, with 6 bases between. Germline V gives CDR1 WSHSY, CDR2 SAAADI. The CDR3 totals 13 residues. CDR3 in DNA: TGCGCCAGCAGTGAATGGAACAATCAGCCCCAGCATTTT. Translated, it gives CASSEWNNQPQHF.

By sample share, this clone is medium-sized (0.01 to 0.1%). The chain employs TRBV28 and TRBJ1-2; 7 positions match TRBD1. Trimming at V came to 8 bases and at J to 4 bases, leaving 13 bases not matched to a gene. CDR1 MDHEN and CDR2 SYDVKM come from the germline V gene. CDR3 length: 15 amino acids. For the CDR3, the DNA is TGTGCCAGCGGAACCCCAGGAGGGGGCTCCTATGGCTACACCTTC. Translating gives CASGTPGGGSYGYTF.

There are many counts of this clone. Other nucleotide sequences in the sample specify the same CDR3. The chain uses TRBV4-2 and TRBJ1-2, with TRBD1 identical over 12 bases. The CDR3 has 15 amino acids. Germline values: CDR1 LGHNA, CDR2 YNFKEQ. Trimming removed 0 bases from V and 4 bases from J; junction bases left unmatched: 0. CDR3 sequence reads: CASSQEGQGAYGYTF. CDR3 nucleotides: TGTGCCAGCAGCCAAGAGGGACAGGGGGCCTATGGCTACACCTTC.

By its share, this clone is medium-sized (0.01 to 0.1%). The rearrangement links TRBV28 to TRBJ1-3, with a tentative D call TRBD1 (6 bases). The CDR3 is 16 residues long. The germline V and J ends were trimmed by 6 bases and 0 bases, with 15 bases remaining between them. Germline CDR1 is MDHEN and CDR2 is SYDVKM. The DNA for the CDR3 is TGTGCCAGCAGGACCGGGACACGAAGCTCTGGAAACACCATATATTTT. Its protein is CASRTGTRSSGNTIYF.

This clone has at least ten counts. V and J are TRBV5-1 and TRBJ1-1, with D perhaps matching TRBD1 (6 bases). Germline lookup yields CDR1 SGHRS and CDR2 YFSETQ. The ends were cut back, 1 base at V and 0 bases at J, with 7 bases in the middle. This CDR3 has 14 amino acids. Written as DNA, the CDR3 is TGCGCCAGCAGCTTGAGGGACATGAACACTGAAGCTTTCTTT. It is translated as CASSLRDMNTEAFF.

This clone was counted many times. Other nucleotide sequences from this sample produce the same CDR3. The chain is built from TRBV28 and TRBJ2-7; D ambiguous. The CDR3 runs 14 residues. Trimming shortened V by 2 bases and J by 9 bases, and 17 bases separated the two germline ends. Looked up from germline, CDR1 is MDHEN and CDR2 is SYDVKM. The CDR3, as DNA: TGTGCCAGCAGTTTACTCCTCGGCGCTTCTGGGCAGTACTTC. It yields the protein CASSLLLGASGQYF.